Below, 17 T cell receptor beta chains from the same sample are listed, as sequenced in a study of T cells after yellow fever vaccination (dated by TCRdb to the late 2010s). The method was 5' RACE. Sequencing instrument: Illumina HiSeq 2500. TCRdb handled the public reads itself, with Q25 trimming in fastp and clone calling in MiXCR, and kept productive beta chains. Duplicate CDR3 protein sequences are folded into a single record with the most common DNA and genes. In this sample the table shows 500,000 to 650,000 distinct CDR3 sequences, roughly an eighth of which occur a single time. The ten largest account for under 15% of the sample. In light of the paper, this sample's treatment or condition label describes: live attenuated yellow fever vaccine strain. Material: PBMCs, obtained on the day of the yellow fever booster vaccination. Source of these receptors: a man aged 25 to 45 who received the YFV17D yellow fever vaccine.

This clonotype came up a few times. The DNA for the CDR3 is TGTGCCAGCAGAAAAACTAGCGGGAGGTACTCCTACGAGCAGTACTTC. It translates to CASRKTSGRYSYEQYF. The V call is TRBV6-1, the J call TRBJ2-7; 12 nucleotides align to TRBD2. V gave up 6 bases and J gave up 0 bases; unmatched junction bases: 6. The length of the CDR3 is 16 residues. Germline CDR1 and CDR2: MNHNS and SASEGT.

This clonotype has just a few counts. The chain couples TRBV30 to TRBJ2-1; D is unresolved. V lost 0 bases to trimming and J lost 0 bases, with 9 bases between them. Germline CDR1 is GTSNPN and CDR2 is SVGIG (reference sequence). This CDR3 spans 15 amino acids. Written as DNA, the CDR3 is TGTGCCTGGAGTGTACACGTCGGCTCCTACAATGAGCAGTTCTTC. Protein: CAWSVHVGSYNEQFF.

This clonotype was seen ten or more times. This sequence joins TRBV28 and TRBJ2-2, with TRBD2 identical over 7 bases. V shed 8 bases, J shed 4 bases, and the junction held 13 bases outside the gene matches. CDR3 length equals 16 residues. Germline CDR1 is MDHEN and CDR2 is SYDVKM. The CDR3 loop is CASSHGGRSLTGELFF. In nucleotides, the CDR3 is TGTGCCAGCTCCCATGGCGGGAGAAGTCTCACCGGGGAGCTGTTTTTT.

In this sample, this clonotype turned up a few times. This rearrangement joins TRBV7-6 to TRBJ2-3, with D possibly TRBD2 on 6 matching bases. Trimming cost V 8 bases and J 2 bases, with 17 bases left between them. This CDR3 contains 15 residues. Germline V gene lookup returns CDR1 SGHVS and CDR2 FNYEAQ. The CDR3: CASGRTSHSTDTQYF. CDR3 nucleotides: TGTGCCAGCGGGAGGACATCTCACTCCACAGATACGCAGTATTTT.

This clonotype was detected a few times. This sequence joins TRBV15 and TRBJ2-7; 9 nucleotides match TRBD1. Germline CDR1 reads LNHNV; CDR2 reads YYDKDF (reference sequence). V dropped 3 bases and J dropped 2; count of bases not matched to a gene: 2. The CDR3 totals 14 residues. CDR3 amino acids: CATSRDRGTYEQYF. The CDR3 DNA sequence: TGTGCCACCAGCAGGGACAGGGGCACCTACGAGCAGTACTTC.

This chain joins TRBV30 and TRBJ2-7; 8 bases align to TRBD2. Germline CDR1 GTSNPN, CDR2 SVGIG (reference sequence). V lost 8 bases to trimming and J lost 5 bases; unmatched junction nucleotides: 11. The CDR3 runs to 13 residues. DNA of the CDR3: TGTGCCAGCTACAGCGGGAGTACGAACGAGCAGTACTTC. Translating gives CASYSGSTNEQYF.

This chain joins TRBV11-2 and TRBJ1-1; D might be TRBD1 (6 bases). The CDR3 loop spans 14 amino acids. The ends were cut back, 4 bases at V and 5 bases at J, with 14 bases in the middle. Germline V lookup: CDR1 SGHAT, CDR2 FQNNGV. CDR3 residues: CASSSQSRGTEAFF. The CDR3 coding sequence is TGTGCCAGCAGCTCCCAATCGAGGGGGACTGAAGCTTTCTTT.

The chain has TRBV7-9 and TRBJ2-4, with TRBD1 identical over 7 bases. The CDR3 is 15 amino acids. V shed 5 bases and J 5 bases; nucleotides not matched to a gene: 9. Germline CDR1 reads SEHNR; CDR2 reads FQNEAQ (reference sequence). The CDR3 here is CASSPDRVEENIQYF. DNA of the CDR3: TGTGCCAGCAGCCCCGACAGGGTAGAAGAAAACATTCAGTACTTC.

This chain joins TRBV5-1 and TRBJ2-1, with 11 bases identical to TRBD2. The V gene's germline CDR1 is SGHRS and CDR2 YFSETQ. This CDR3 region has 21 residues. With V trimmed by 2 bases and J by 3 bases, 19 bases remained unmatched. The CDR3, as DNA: TGCGCCAGCAGCTTATCCTCACTAGCGGGAGTAGTTTTGGGGTTCTACAATGAGCAGTTCTTC. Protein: CASSLSSLAGVVLGFYNEQFF.

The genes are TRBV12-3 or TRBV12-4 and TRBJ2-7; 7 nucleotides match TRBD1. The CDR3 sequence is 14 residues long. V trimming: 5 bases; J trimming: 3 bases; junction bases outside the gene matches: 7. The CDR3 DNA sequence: TGTGCCAGCAGTGCCCGGGACAGAAACTACGAGCAGTACTTC. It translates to CASSARDRNYEQYF.

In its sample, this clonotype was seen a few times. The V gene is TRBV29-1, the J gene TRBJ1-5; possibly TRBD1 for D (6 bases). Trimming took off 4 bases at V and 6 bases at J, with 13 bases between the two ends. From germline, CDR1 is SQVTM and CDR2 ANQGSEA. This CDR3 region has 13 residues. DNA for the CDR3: TGCAGCGTTGGGGATAGGGGGGTTCAGCCCCAGCATTTT. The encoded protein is CSVGDRGVQPQHF.

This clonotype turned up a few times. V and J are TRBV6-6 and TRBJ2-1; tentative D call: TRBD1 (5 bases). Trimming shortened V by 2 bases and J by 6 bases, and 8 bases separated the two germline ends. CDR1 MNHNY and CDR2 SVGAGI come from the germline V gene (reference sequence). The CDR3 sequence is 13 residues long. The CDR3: CASSYQGLNEQFF. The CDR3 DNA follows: TGTGCCAGCAGTTACCAGGGCCTCAATGAGCAGTTCTTC.

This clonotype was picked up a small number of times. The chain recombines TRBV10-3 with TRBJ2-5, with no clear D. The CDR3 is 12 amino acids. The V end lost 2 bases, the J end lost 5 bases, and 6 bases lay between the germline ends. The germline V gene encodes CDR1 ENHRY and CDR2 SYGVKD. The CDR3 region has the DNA TGTGCCATCAGTGAGGGTGGGGAGACCCAGTACTTC. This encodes CAISEGGETQYF.

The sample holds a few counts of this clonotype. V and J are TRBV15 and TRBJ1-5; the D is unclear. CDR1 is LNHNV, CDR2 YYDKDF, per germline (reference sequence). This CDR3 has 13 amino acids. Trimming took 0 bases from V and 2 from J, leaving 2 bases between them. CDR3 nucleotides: TGTGCCACCAGCAGAGATCGCAATCAGCCCCAGCATTTT. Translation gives CATSRDRNQPQHF.

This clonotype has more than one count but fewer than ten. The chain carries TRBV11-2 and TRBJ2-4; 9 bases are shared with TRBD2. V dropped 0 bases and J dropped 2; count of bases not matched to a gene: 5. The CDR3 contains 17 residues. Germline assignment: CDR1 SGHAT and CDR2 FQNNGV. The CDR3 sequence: CASSLETASGTKNIQYF. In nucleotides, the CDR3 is TGTGCCAGCAGCTTAGAAACGGCTAGCGGGACCAAAAACATTCAGTACTTC.

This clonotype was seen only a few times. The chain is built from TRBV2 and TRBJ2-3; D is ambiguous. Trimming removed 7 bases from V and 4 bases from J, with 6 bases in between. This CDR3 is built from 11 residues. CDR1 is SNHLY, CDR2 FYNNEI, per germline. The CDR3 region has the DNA TGTGCCAGCACTAAGGCAGATACGCAGTATTTT. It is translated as CASTKADTQYF.

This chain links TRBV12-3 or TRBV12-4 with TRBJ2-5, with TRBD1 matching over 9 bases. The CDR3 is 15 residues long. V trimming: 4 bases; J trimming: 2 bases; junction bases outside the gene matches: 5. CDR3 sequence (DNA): TGTGCCAGCAGTTCCGGGACAGGGCTTCAAGAGACCCAGTACTTC. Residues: CASSSGTGLQETQYF.